This T cell receptor beta chain was recorded in a study of T cell repertoires in cytomegalovirus infection (dated by TCRdb to between 2019 and 2020). Notes on the research overall: Alongside well-studied HLA-B-restricted epitopes, the peptide stimulations were aimed at recently identified HLA-C-restricted CMV epitopes, whose presentation resists viral immunomodulation. The HLA type of each donor mattered for the analysis, because public TCR beta signatures pointed to carriage of CMV infection along with the matching HLA type.

In this sample, this clonotype turned up a few times. The specificity of this receptor is unknown. Nothing much larger sits one base from this clone, and base qualities are not available. CDR1 and CDR2, looked up from the germline V gene, are MGHRA and YSYEKL. Here V drops 2 bases and J drops 5 bases, and the junction holds 8 bases not matched to any gene. The CDR3 spans 17 residues, from the cysteine through the phenylalanine. Only CDR3 DNA is held: 51 bases, read in frame from base 1. The data were produced on an Illumina HiSeq 1500. TCRdb took the public reads, trimmed them with fastp at Q25, ran MiXCR for clone calling and kept in-frame beta chains. Each CDR3 protein appears once, grouped with its most common genes and DNA. The sample profile shows 90,000 to 110,000 distinct CDR3 sequences; around 28% of them were found once. The ten most abundant clones make up 80% to 90% of the sample. Per the publication, the treatment or condition label means: in vitro stimulation with specific CMV peptide epitopes to enrich CMV-specific T cells.

What the study reported, not specific to this receptor: In the ex vivo response, HLA-C-restricted CMV-specific TCR beta clonotypes were dominant, and in two of eight donors the single most frequent clonotype came from this HLA-C-restricted group. Cumulative frequency of public TCR beta family members discriminated carriers of CMV infection plus the relevant HLA type in this cohort and an independent approximately 350-donor cohort.

The rearranged chain carries TRBV4-1 and TRBJ2-1; 11 central nucleotides agree with TRBD2. The sequenced sample was CD8+ T cells from cultured PBMCs, obtained from culture after CMV antigen stimulation. This TCR derives from a human donor in good health (CMV status not recorded). Some clones in this sample may be carry-over from other donors' samples. The CDR3 protein is CASSQLSGGAQDNEQFF. The DNA sequence is as follows: TGCGCCAGCAGCCAACTTAGCGGGGGGGCCCAAGACAATGAGCAGTTCTTC.